This passage covers 10 T cell receptor beta chains from one sample sequenced in a study of blood T cell repertoires in COVID-19. Repertoires were generated with immunoSEQ multiplex PCR, while TCRdb's copy carries only in-frame clones and drops some. This sample has fewer than 300,000 clones, with about 89% found just once. Material: peripheral blood. These receptors all come from a woman aged 45-59 years with acute or convalescent COVID-19.

The chain uses TRBV28 and TRBJ2-3; TRBD2 matches 12 bases. Trimming took 6 bases from V and 5 from J; bases not matched to a gene: 12. The CDR3 is made up of 17 amino acids. CDR1 is MDHEN, CDR2 SYDVKM, per germline. CDR3 in DNA: TGTGCCAGCAGCTCATCGACTAGCGGGAGTTTGTTAGATACGCAGTATTTT. Encoded protein: CASSSSTSGSLLDTQYF. The full variable domain, in which reference TRBV28 and TRBJ2-3 provide the parts outside the CDR3, is DVKVTQSSRYLVKRTGEKVFLECVQDMDHENMFWYRQDPGLGLRLIYFSYDVKMKEKGDIPEGYSVSREKKERFSLILESASTNQTSMYLCASSSSTSGSLLDTQYFGPGTRLTVL.

The CDR3 region has the DNA TGTGCCAGCAGCGTAGTTGGCCATGGGAGTATCTCTGGGGCCAACGTCCTGACTTTC. Protein product: CASSVVGHGSISGANVLTF. The V and J genes are TRBV9 and TRBJ2-6; D might be TRBD2 (5 bases). The germline CDR1 and CDR2 sequences are SGDLS and YYNGEE. V shed 0 bases and J shed 0 bases, with 16 bases lying between them. The CDR3 contains 19 residues.

The rearrangement joins TRBV7-2 to TRBJ2-2, with unresolved D. Trimming shortened V by 5 bases and J by 5 bases, and 15 bases separated the two germline ends. The CDR3 loop spans 15 amino acids. Germline V gene lookup returns CDR1 SGHTA and CDR2 FQGNSA. The CDR3 here is CASSLGSRYTGELFF. The CDR3 DNA is TGTGCCAGCAGCCTCGGGTCAAGATATACCGGGGAGCTGTTTTTT. The variable domain in full, with the rest retrieved from reference TRBV7-2 and TRBJ2-2, is GAGVSQSPSNKVTEKGKDVELRCDPISGHTALYWYRQSLGQGLEFLIYFQGNSAPDKSGLPSDRFSAERTGGSVSTLTIQRTQQEDSAVYLCASSLGSRYTGELFFGEGSRLTVL.

CDR3 coding DNA: TGTGCCAGCCGCGACAGGAACTATGGCTACACCTTC. The encoded protein is CASRDRNYGYTF. J is TRBJ1-2 and V is TRBV25-1; possible D gene TRBD1, 6 bases. Germline CDR1 and CDR2: MGHDK and SYGVNS. The CDR3 extends over 12 amino acids. Trimming cost V 8 bases and J 2 bases, with 9 bases left between them.

The V gene is TRBV4-1, the J gene TRBJ1-1; the match to TRBD1 covers 10 bases. V lost 5 bases and J lost 4; bases outside the gene matches: 4. Per germline, CDR1 MGHRA and CDR2 YSYEKL. The CDR3 totals 14 residues. CDR3 nucleotide sequence: TGCGCCAGCAGCGCCAGGACAGGGGGCACTGAAGCTTTCTTT. Translated, it gives CASSARTGGTEAFF.

V and J are TRBV6-5 and TRBJ1-4, with 7 bases aligning to TRBD1. Trimming took 6 bases from V and 7 from J; bases not matched to a gene: 11. The germline gives CDR1 MNHEY, CDR2 SVGAGI. This CDR3 region has 15 residues. This CDR3 reads CASSQTRQGFEKLFF. Written as DNA, the CDR3 is TGTGCCAGCAGCCAGACCAGACAGGGTTTTGAAAAACTGTTTTTT.

The V call is TRBV19, the J call TRBJ1-5; D possibly corresponds to TRBD1 (6 bases). Germline V gives CDR1 LNHDA, CDR2 SQIVND (reference sequence). This CDR3 comprises 17 residues. Trimming took 2 bases from V and 0 from J, leaving 14 bases between them. The CDR3 DNA reads TGTGCCAGTAGTATAAGGGGGTTAGGGCCTAGCAATCAGCCCCAGCATTTT. Its protein product is CASSIRGLGPSNQPQHF.

The chain couples TRBV27 to TRBJ1-3; 8 bases are a match to TRBD1. The CDR3 is 18 amino acids. V shed 2 bases and J 0 bases; nucleotides not matched to a gene: 9. The germline V gene encodes CDR1 MNHEY and CDR2 SMNVEV (reference sequence). The CDR3 region has the DNA TGTGCCAGCAGTTTAAGATCTGGGACAGGCAGCTCTGGAAACACCATATATTTT. It specifies CASSLRSGTGSSGNTIYF.

This chain joins TRBV5-1 and TRBJ1-1; no clear D gene. This CDR3 has 13 residues. Germline assignment: CDR1 SGHRS and CDR2 YFSETQ. Trimming took 2 bases from V and 0 from J, leaving 5 bases between them. The CDR3 sequence: CASSFSMNTEAFF. The DNA of the CDR3 is TGCGCCAGCAGCTTCAGTATGAACACTGAAGCTTTCTTT. Complete variable domain (other parts from reference TRBV5-1 and TRBJ1-1): KAGVTQTPRYLIKTRGQQVTLSCSPISGHRSVSWYQQTPGQGLQFLFEYFSETQRNKGNFPGRFSGRQFSNSRSEMNVSTLELGDSALYLCASSFSMNTEAFFGQGTRLTVV.

The chain recombines TRBV18 with TRBJ2-3; 10 bases fit TRBD2. Germline CDR1 is KGHSH and CDR2 is LQKENI. This CDR3 has 19 amino acids. V lost 1 base and J lost 0; bases outside the gene matches: 10. The CDR3 nucleotides are TGTGCCAGCTCACCACGCGGACTAGCGGCCCAGACTAGCACAGATACGCAGTATTTT. Translated: CASSPRGLAAQTSTDTQYF.